This T cell receptor beta chain stems from a study of T-cell memory formation after mild COVID-19. Points from the study as a whole: From day 15 to 85, contracting clones were balanced between CD4 and CD8, whereas later expanders leaned toward CD4+.

In TCRdb, the 5' RACE reads were re-called with MiXCR into one record per CDR3 protein. This repertoire shows about 160,000 distinct CDR3 sequences, about a third found once; its top ten account for about 11%. With respect to this clonotype: Its target is not known.

The sequencing input was PBMCs or a T cell subset sorted from them (not recorded which). The source is an adult woman who had mild COVID-19 (a few samples of this study predate the infection). Cell type and time point are not known.

CDR3 sequence: CASSSPGQGPGTGELFF. CDR3 coding DNA: TGTGCCAGCAGCTCCCCGGGTCAGGGTCCCGGCACCGGGGAGCTGTTTTTT. The V gene is TRBV5-4, the J gene TRBJ2-2; the D gene is possibly TRBD1 (5 bases). Per the germline V gene, CDR1 is SGHNT and CDR2 is YYREEE (reference sequence). With 3 bases removed from V and 4 bases from J, the gap between germline ends came to 19 bases. The CDR3 contains 17 residues.